This T cell receptor beta chain was captured in a study of T cell clones after liver transplantation. Study-level background: Samples came from ITN030ST, which attempted immunosuppression withdrawal within 2 years of liver transplantation. Apart from a few HCV-positive recipients, transplants were for non-autoimmune, non-viral reasons. The study, taken as a whole, reports: Small, mixed patient groups and varying post-transplant times limit these conclusions.

CDR3 length equals 15 residues. The germline V gene encodes CDR1 MGHRA and CDR2 YSYEKL. The V and J ends lost 4 bases and 5 bases, in that order; junction bases with no gene match: 5. Worth noting for this clone: Its antigen is not identified.

Here immunoSEQ multiplex PCR was the method, and the copy in TCRdb shows in-frame clones only, minus some. This table has fewer than 20,000 clones, around 91% appearing once. The receptor was derived from a human patient who received a liver transplant. The graft donor may account for some of the T cells. The specimen comprised CD8+ T cells from blood, sampled 45 to 46 months after liver transplant. The rearrangement links TRBV4-1 to TRBJ2-7; 13 bases match TRBD2. The CDR3 nucleotides are TGCGCCAGCAGCCTACTAGCGGGAGGGCCAAACGAGCAGTACTTC. It specifies CASSLLAGGPNEQYF.